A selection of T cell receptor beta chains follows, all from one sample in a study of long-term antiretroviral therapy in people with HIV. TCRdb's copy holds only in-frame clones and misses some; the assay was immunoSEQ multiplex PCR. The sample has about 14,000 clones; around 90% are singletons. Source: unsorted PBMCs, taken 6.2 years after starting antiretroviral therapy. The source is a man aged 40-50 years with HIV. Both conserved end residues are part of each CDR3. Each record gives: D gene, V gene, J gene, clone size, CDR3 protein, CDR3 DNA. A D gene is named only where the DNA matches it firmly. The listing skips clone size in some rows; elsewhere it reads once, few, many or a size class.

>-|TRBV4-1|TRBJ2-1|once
CATRRAHPSSYNEQFF
TGCGCCACCAGAAGGGCCCACCCGAGCTCCTACAATGAGCAGTTCTTC
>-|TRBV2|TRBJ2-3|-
CASRANTGPDTQYF
TGTGCCAGCAGAGCGAATACTGGGCCAGATACGCAGTATTTT
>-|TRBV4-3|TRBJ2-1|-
CASSQVRGSGNEQFF
TGCGCCAGCAGCCAAGTTAGGGGGTCGGGCAATGAGCAGTTCTTC
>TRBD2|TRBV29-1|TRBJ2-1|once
CSVGGTSGSVNEQFF
TGCAGCGTTGGGGGGACTAGCGGGAGTGTAAATGAGCAGTTCTTC
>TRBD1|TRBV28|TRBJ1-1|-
CASTSTPGQGDEAFF
TGTGCCAGCACCTCTACGCCGGGACAGGGGGATGAAGCTTTCTTT
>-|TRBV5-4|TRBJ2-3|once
CASSPGRSNTDTQYF
TGTGCCAGCAGCCCCGGAAGATCTAACACAGATACGCAGTATTTT
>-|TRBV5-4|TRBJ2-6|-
CASNHIDLSGANVLTF
TGTGCCAGCAATCATATCGATTTATCTGGGGCCAACGTCCTGACTTTC
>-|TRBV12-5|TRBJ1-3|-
CASGSTGRNTIYF
TGTGCTAGTGGTTCTACAGGCCGGAACACCATATATTTT
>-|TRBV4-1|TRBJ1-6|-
CASSQVGGGSNSPLHF
TGCGCCAGCAGCCAAGTGGGCGGGGGAAGTAATTCACCCCTCCACTTT
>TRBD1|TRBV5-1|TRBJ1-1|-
CASSIGTANTEAFF
TGCGCCAGCAGCATCGGGACAGCCAACACTGAAGCTTTCTTT
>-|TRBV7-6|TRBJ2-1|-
CASSLLSLPGLEKGEQFF
TGTGCCAGCAGCTTACTCTCTTTACCGGGCCTCGAGAAGGGTGAGCAGTTCTTC
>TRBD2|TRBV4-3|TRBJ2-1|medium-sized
CASSQDPLSTSGSNEQFF
TGCGCCAGCAGCCAAGATCCTTTATCGACTAGCGGATCGAATGAGCAGTTCTTC
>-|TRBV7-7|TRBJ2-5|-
CASSPPGGRRRETQYF
TGTGCCAGCAGCCCCCCTGGAGGGAGGAGAAGAGAGACCCAGTACTTC
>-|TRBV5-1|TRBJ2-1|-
CASSLVGQGQGYNEQFF
TGCGCCAGCAGCTTGGTGGGTCAAGGCCAGGGGTACAATGAGCAGTTCTTC
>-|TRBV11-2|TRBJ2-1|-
CASSLYERNYNEQFF
TGTGCCAGCAGCTTATATGAGCGGAACTACAATGAGCAGTTCTTC
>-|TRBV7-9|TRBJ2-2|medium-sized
CASSFQGSGELFF
TGTGCCAGCAGCTTTCAGGGTTCCGGGGAGCTGTTTTTT
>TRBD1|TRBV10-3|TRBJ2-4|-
CAISEHRLGTGAGVAKNIQYF
TGTGCCATCAGTGAGCACCGACTCGGGACAGGGGCTGGGGTAGCCAAAAACATTCAGTACTTC
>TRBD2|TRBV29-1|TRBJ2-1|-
CSVWGGGETGAGGNEQFF
TGCAGCGTCTGGGGCGGGGGTGAGACGGGCGCCGGGGGCAATGAGCAGTTCTTC
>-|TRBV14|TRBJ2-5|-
CASSQEAKGYQETQYF
TGTGCCAGCAGCCAAGAGGCCAAAGGGTACCAAGAGACCCAGTACTTC
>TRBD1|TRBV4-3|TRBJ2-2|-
CASSLQGSTGELFF
TGCGCCAGCAGCCTACAGGGGTCCACCGGGGAGCTGTTTTTT
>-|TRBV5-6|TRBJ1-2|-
CASSRTVSPIYGYTF
TGTGCCAGCAGCCGGACAGTTAGTCCCATTTATGGCTACACCTTC
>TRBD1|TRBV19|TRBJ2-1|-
CASSIGGQGLYNEQFF
TGTGCCAGTAGTATCGGGGGACAGGGGTTGTACAATGAGCAGTTCTTC
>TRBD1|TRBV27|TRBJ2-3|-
CASSHSDRQGTDTQYF
TGTGCCAGCAGTCACTCCGACCGACAGGGGACAGATACGCAGTATTTT
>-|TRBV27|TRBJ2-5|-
CASSWGKTQYF
TGTGCCAGCAGTTGGGGAAAGACCCAGTACTTC
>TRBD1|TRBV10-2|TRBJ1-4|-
CASSDRGQINEKLFF
TGCGCCAGCAGTGACAGGGGACAGATTAATGAAAAACTGTTTTTT
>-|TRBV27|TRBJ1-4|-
CASSPEGGWGKEKLFF
TGTGCCAGCAGTCCAGAAGGAGGATGGGGGAAGGAAAAACTGTTTTTT
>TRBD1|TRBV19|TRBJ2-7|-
CASSVRDRVLDEQYF
TGTGCCAGTAGTGTCCGGGACAGGGTACTCGACGAGCAGTACTTC
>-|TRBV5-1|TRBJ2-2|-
CASSTIRGADTGELFF
TGCGCCAGCAGCACCATCAGGGGAGCGGACACCGGGGAGCTGTTTTTT
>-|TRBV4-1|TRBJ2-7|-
CASSQVVDSSSYEQYF
TGCGCCAGCAGCCAAGTAGTAGACAGTTCTTCCTACGAGCAGTACTTC
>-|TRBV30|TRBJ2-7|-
CAWTRQVFFSYEQYF
TGTGCCTGGACCAGACAGGTATTTTTCAGCTACGAGCAGTACTTC
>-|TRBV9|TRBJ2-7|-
CASSETGVEQYF
TGTGCCAGCAGCGAAACGGGGGTCGAGCAGTACTTC
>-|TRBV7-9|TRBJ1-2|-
CASSPTDRNGYTF
TGTGCCAGCAGCCCGACCGACAGAAATGGCTACACCTTC
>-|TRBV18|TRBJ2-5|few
CASSPGERSTQETQYF
TGTGCCAGCTCACCAGGGGAAAGGTCCACCCAAGAGACCCAGTACTTC
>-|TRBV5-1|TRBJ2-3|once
CASSLEPGSADTQYF
TGCGCCAGCAGCTTGGAACCTGGGAGTGCTGATACGCAGTATTTT
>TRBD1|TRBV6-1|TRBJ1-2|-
CASRPTGDHYGYTF
TGTGCCAGCAGGCCGACAGGGGATCACTATGGCTACACCTTC
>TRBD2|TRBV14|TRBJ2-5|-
CASSLAGVKTQYF
TGTGCCAGCAGCCTAGCGGGAGTAAAGACCCAGTACTTC
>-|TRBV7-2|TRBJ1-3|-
CASSLAHIGGGGNTIYF
TGTGCCAGCAGCTTAGCGCATATTGGGGGAGGAGGAAACACCATATATTTT
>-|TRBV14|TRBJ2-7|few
CASSQGLGALYEQYF
TGTGCCAGCAGCCAGGGTCTGGGGGCCCTTTACGAGCAGTACTTC
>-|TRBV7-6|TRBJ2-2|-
CASSFQGSGELFF
TGTGCCAGCAGCTTTCAGGGTTCCGGGGAGCTGTTTTTT
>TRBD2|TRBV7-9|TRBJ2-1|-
CASSKNGGGSTNEQFF
TGTGCCAGCAGCAAGAACGGGGGAGGGAGTACAAATGAGCAGTTCTTC
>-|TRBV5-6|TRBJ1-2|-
CASSLPGEAVYGYTF
TGTGCCAGCAGCTTGCCGGGTGAAGCGGTCTATGGCTACACCTTC
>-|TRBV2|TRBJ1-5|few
CASGALSNQPQHF
TGTGCCAGCGGGGCTTTAAGCAATCAGCCCCAGCATTTT
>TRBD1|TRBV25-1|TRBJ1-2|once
CATSLGTGKGNNYGYTF
TGTGCCACCTCCTTAGGGACAGGTAAAGGAAACAACTATGGCTACACCTTC
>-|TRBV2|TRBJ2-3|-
CASSEGKSGGATDTQYF
TGTGCCAGCAGTGAGGGTAAATCCGGGGGCGCCACAGATACGCAGTATTTT
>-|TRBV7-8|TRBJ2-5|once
CASSSSGNGETQYF
TGTGCCAGCAGCTCTTCAGGGAACGGGGAGACCCAGTACTTC
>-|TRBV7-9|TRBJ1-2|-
CASSLAGREGGYTF
TGTGCCAGCAGCTTAGCGGGGAGGGAAGGAGGCTACACCTTC
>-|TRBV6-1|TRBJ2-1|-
CASSVVRGGEQFF
TGTGCCAGCAGTGTGGTCAGGGGGGGTGAGCAGTTCTTC